Below are 5 T cell receptor beta chains sequenced from a single sample in a study of vaccination and CD4 T cells after COVID-19. The Oncomine TCR Beta short-read assay was what sequenced the DNA obtained from cultured CD4+ T cells. TCRdb redid the calling of the PCR reads with MiXCR, one entry per CDR3 protein. The sample records some 14,000 distinct CDR3 sequences, about a fifth being singletons. This sample's treatment: approximately 9-day PBMC culture with coronavirus spike peptide pools or control peptides (ViraFEST assay). These receptors have no known antigen. Material: CD4+ T cells from blood, cultured in vitro, obtained before SARS-CoV-2 vaccination. The source of these receptors is a human donor who received a COVID-19 vaccine.

Relative to its sample, this clonotype is medium-sized. The chain has TRBV6-1 and TRBJ1-2; 9 bases agree with TRBD1. The CDR3 runs to 19 residues. The V gene's germline CDR1 is MNHNS and CDR2 SASEGT. Trimming cost V 0 bases and J 4 bases; bases outside gene matches: 15. CDR3 sequence (DNA): TGTGCCAGCAGTGAAGCGGGTAGAGGAGGGTACAGGGGGCTCTATGGCTACACCTTC. Its translation is CASSEAGRGGYRGLYGYTF.

This chain uses TRBV5-1 with TRBJ2-2; TRBD2 matches at 13 bases. With V trimmed by 3 bases and J by 7 bases, 9 bases remained unmatched. This CDR3 contains 17 residues. Germline V gene sequence: CDR1 SGHRS, CDR2 YFSETQ. The CDR3 is CASSSPGLAGSSGELFF. The DNA of the CDR3 is TGCGCCAGCAGCTCCCCGGGACTAGCGGGAAGTAGCGGGGAGCTGTTTTTT.

This clonotype was counted between two and nine times. The chain is built from TRBV7-8 and TRBJ1-2, with 8 bases matching TRBD1. Germline CDR1 is SGHVS and CDR2 is FQNEAQ. The J segment lost 5 bases and the V segment lost 1 base, leaving 9 bases of the junction unmatched. The CDR3 has 16 residues. CDR3 region: CASSLGYRGSVYGYTF. The CDR3, as DNA: TGTGCCAGCAGCTTAGGATACAGGGGGTCCGTTTATGGCTACACCTTC.

The chain has TRBV5-4 and TRBJ2-1; no clear D. CDR1 is SGHNT and CDR2 is YYREEE in the germline V gene (reference sequence). V lost 3 bases, J lost 8 bases, and 15 bases lay in between. This CDR3 has 14 residues. The CDR3 sequence is CASSSRIGMDEQFF. The CDR3 DNA reads as TGTGCCAGCAGCTCGAGGATAGGGATGGATGAGCAGTTCTTC.

The V gene is TRBV5-1, the J gene TRBJ2-3; D is uncertain. V dropped 0 bases and J dropped 5 bases, with 13 bases sitting between them. This CDR3 has 15 amino acids. Germline V gene lookup returns CDR1 SGHRS and CDR2 YFSETQ. Here the CDR3 DNA reads TGCGCCAGCAGCTTGGGGTGGGGTTCGGGAGATACGCAGTATTTT. Protein: CASSLGWGSGDTQYF.